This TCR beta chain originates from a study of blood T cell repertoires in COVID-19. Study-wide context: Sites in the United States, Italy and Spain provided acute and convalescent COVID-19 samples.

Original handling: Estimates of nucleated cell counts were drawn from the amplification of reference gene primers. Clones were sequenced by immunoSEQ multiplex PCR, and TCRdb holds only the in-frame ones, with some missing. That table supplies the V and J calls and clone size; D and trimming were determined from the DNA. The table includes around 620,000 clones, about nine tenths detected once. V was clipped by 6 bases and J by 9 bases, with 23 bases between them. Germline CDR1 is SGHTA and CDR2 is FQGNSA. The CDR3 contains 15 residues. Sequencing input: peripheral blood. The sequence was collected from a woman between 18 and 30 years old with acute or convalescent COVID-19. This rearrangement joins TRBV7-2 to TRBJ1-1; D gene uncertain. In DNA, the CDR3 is TGTGCCAGCAGTTCCGCGACAACTTACTCATCCCAAGCTTTCTTT. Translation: CASSSATTYSSQAFF.